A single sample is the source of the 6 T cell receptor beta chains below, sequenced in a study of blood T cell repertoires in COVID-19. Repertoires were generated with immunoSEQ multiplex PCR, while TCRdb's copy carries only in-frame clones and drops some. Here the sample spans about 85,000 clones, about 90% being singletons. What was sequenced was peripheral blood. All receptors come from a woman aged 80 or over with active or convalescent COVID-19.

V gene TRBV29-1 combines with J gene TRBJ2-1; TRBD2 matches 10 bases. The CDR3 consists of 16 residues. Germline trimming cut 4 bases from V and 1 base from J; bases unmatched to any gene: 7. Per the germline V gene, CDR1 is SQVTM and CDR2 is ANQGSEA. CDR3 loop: CSVAIAGGSSYNEQFF. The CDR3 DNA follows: TGCAGCGTTGCAATAGCGGGAGGATCGTCCTACAATGAGCAGTTCTTC.

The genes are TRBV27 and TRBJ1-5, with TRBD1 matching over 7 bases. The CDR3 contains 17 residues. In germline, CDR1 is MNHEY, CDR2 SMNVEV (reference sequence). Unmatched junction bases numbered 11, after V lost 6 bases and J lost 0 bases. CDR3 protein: CASRPTGTANSNQPQHF. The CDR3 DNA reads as TGTGCCAGCAGGCCAACCGGGACAGCTAATAGCAATCAGCCCCAGCATTTT.

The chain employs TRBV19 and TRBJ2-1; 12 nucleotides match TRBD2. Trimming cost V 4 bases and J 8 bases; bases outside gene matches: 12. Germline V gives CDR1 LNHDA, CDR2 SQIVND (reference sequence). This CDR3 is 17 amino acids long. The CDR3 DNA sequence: TGTGCCAGTAGTACTCCCCCTGGGACTAGCGGGCGGGATGAGCAGTTCTTC. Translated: CASSTPPGTSGRDEQFF.

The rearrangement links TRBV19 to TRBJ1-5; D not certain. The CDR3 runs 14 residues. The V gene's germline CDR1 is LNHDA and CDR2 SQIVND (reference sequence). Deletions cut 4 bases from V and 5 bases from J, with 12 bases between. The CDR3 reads CASSTGGRDQPQHF. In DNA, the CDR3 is TGTGCCAGTAGTACGGGAGGGAGGGATCAGCCCCAGCATTTT.

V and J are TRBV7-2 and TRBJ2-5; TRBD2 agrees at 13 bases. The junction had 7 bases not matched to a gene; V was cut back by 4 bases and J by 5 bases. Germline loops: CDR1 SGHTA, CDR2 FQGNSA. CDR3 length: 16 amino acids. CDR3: CASSSPGLAGSETQYF. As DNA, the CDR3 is TGTGCCAGCAGCTCCCCGGGACTAGCGGGATCGGAGACCCAGTACTTC.

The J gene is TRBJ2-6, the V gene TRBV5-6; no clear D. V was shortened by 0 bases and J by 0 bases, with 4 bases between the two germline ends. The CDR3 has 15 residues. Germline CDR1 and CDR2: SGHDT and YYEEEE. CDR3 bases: TGTGCCAGCAGCTTGGGTAGCTCTGGGGCCAACGTCCTGACTTTC. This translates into CASSLGSSGANVLTF.